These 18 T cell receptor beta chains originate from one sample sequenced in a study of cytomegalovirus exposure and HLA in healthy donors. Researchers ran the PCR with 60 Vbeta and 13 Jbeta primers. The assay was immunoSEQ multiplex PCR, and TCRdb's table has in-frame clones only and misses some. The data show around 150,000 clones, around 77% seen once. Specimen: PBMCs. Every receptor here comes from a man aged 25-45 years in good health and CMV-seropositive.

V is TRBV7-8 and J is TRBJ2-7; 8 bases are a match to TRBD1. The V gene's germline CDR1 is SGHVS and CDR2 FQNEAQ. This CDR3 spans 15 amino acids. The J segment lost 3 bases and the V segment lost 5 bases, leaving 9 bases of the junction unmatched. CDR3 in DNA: TGTGCCAGCAGCGGACGACAGGGGAAATACTACGAGCAGTACTTC. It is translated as CASSGRQGKYYEQYF.

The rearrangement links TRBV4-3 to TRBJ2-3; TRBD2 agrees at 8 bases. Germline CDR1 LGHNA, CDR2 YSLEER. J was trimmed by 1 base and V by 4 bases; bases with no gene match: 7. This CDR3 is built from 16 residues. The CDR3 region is CASSLSAGERTDTQYF. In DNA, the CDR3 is TGCGCCAGCAGCCTCTCAGCGGGGGAGCGCACAGATACGCAGTATTTT.

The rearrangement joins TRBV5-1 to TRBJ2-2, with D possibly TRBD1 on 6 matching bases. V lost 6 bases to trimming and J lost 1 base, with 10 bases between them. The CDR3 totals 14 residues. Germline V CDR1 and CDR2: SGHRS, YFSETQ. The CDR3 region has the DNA TGCGCCAGCAAGAGGACAGTGAACACCGGGGAGCTGTTTTTT. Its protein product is CASKRTVNTGELFF.

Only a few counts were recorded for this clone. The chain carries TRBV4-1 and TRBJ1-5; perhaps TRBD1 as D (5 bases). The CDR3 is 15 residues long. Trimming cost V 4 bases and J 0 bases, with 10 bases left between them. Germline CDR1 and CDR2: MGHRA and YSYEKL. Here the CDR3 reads CASSPYDSSNQPQHF. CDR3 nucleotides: TGCGCCAGCAGCCCCTACGACAGTAGCAATCAGCCCCAGCATTTT.

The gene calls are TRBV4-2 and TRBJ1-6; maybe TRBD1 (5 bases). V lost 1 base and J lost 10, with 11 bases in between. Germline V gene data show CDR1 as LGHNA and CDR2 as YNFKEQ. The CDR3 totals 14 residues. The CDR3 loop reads CASSQGQGYSPLHF. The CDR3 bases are TGTGCCAGCAGCCAAGGGCAGGGTTACTCACCCCTCCACTTT.

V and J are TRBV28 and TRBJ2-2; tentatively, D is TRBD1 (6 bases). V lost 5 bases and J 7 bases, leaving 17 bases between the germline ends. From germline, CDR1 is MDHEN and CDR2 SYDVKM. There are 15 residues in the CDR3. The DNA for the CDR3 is TGTGCCAGCAGTACATACAGGGATAAGGTCGGGGAGCTGTTTTTT. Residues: CASSTYRDKVGELFF. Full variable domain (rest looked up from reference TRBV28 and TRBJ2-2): DVKVTQSSRYLVKRTGEKVFLECVQDMDHENMFWYRQDPGLGLRLIYFSYDVKMKEKGDIPEGYSVSREKKERFSLILESASTNQTSMYLCASSTYRDKVGELFFGEGSRLTVL.

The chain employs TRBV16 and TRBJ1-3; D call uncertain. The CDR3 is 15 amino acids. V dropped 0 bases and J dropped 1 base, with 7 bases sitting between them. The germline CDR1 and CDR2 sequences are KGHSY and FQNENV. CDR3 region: CASSQSRPSGNTIYF. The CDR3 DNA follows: TGTGCCAGCAGCCAATCCAGGCCATCTGGAAACACCATATATTTT. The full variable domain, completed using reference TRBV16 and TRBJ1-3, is GEEVAQTPKHLVRGEGQKAKLYCAPIKGHSYVFWYQQVLKNEFKFLISFQNENVFDETGMPKERFSAKCLPNSPCSLEIQATKLEDSAVYFCASSQSRPSGNTIYFGEGSWLTVV.

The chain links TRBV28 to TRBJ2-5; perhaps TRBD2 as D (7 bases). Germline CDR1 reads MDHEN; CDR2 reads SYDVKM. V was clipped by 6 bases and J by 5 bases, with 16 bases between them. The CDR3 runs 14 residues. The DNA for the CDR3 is TGTGCCAGCAGAAAAGGGGGAGGGTACGAGACCCAGTACTTC. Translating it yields CASRKGGGYETQYF.

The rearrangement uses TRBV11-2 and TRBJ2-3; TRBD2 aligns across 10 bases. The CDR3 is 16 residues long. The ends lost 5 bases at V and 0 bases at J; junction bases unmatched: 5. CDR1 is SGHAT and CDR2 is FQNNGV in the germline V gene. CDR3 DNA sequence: TGTGCCAGCAGCCGACTAGCGGGTTCTAGCACAGATACGCAGTATTTT. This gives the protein CASSRLAGSSTDTQYF.

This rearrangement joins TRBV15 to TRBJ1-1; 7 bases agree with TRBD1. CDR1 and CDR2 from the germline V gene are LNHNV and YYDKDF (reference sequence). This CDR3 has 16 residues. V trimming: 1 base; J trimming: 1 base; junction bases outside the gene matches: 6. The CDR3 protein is CATSRGPQGGNTEAFF. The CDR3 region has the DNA TGTGCCACCAGCAGAGGACCCCAGGGGGGGAACACTGAAGCTTTCTTT.

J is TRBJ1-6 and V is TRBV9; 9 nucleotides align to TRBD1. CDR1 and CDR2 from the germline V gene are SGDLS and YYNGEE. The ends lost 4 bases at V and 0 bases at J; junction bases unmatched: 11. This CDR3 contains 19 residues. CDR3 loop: CASSPRTGDDGSYNSPLHF. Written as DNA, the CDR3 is TGTGCCAGCAGCCCCCGGACAGGGGATGATGGCTCCTATAATTCACCCCTCCACTTT.

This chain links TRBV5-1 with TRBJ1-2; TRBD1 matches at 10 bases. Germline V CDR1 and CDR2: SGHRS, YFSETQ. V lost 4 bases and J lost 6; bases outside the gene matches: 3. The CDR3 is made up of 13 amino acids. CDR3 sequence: CASSQGTGDGYTF. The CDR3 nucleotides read TGCGCCAGCAGCCAAGGGACAGGGGATGGCTACACCTTC. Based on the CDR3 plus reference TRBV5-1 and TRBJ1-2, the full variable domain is KAGVTQTPRYLIKTRGQQVTLSCSPISGHRSVSWYQQTPGQGLQFLFEYFSETQRNKGNFPGRFSGRQFSNSRSEMNVSTLELGDSALYLCASSQGTGDGYTFGSGTRLTVV.

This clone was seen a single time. The CDR3 loop reads CASSYRTTGQGNEQFF. The CDR3 DNA sequence: TGTGCCAGCAGTTACCGCACGACGGGCCAGGGTAATGAGCAGTTCTTC. The V call is TRBV6-6, the J call TRBJ2-1; possibly TRBD1 for D (5 bases). There are 16 residues in the CDR3. In germline, CDR1 is MNHNY, CDR2 SVGAGI (reference sequence). V dropped 2 bases and J dropped 7 bases, with 18 bases sitting between them.

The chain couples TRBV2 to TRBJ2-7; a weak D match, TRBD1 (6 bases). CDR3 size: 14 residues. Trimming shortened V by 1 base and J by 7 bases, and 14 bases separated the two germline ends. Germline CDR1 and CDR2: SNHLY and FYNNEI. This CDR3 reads CASSEGRDQGEQYF. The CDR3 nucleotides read TGTGCCAGCAGTGAAGGCAGGGACCAGGGGGAGCAGTACTTC.

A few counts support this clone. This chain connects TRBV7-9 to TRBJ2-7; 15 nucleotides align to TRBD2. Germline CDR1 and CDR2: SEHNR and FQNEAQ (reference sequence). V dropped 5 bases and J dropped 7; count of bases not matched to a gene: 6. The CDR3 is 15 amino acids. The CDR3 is CASSLRGLAGGEQYF. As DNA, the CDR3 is TGTGCCAGCAGCCTTAGGGGACTAGCGGGGGGAGAGCAGTACTTC. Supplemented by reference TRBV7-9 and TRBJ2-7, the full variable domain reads DTGVSQNPRHKITKRGQNVTFRCDPISEHNRLYWYRQTLGQGPEFLTYFQNEAQLEKSRLLSDRFSAERPKGSFSTLEIQRTEQGDSAMYLCASSLRGLAGGEQYFGPGTRLTVT.

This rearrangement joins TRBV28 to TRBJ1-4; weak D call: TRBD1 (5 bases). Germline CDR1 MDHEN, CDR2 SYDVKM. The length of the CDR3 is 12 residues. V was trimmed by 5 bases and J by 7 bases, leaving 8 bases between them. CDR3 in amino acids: CASSQGTEKLFF. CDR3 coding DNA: TGTGCCAGCAGTCAGGGAACTGAAAAACTGTTTTTT.

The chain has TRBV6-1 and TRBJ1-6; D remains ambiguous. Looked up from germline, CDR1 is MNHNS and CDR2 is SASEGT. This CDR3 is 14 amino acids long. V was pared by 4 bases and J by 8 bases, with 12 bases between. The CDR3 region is CASSVGLGDSPLHF. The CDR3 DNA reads TGTGCCAGCAGTGTTGGACTTGGGGATTCACCCCTCCACTTT.

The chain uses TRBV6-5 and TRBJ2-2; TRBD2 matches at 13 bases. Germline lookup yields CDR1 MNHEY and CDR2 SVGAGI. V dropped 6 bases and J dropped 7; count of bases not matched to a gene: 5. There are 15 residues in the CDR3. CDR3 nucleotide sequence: TGTGCCAGCAGGCCGGGACTAGCGGGATACGGGGAGCTGTTTTTT. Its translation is CASRPGLAGYGELFF.